Reported below is one T cell receptor (beta chain). This entry is derived from a study of control samples from healthy donors and cancer patients. Assay used: immunoSEQ multiplex PCR; TCRdb lists only in-frame clones, some missing. The sample shows roughly 170,000 clones, about 91% of them seen only once. V lost 2 bases and J lost 1, with 14 bases in between. CDR1 and CDR2 (germline): SEHNR, FQNEAQ (reference sequence). The CDR3 sequence is 16 residues long. The specimen sequenced was blood. The receptor's source is a woman aged 40 to 50 in good health. The gene calls are TRBV7-9 and TRBJ1-1, with D possibly TRBD1 on 6 matching bases. The CDR3 DNA sequence: TGTGCCAGCAGCTTACGTTCGGGGGGCTCGAACACTGAAGCTTTCTTT. Translating gives CASSLRSGGSNTEAFF. Looking up the rest from reference TRBV7-9 and TRBJ1-1 gives the full variable domain: DTGVSQNPRHKITKRGQNVTFRCDPISEHNRLYWYRQTLGQGPEFLTYFQNEAQLEKSRLLSDRFSAERPKGSFSTLEIQRTEQGDSAMYLCASSLRSGGSNTEAFFGQGTRLTVV.